The 22 T cell receptor beta chains below all came from one sample that was sequenced in a study of blood T cell repertoires in COVID-19. Assay: immunoSEQ multiplex PCR; the TCRdb copy retains only in-frame clones and omits some. The data show roughly 20,000 clones, roughly nine tenths seen once. The sample comprised peripheral blood. The receptor set was obtained from a human donor in a cohort sampled during active COVID-19.

This chain uses TRBV7-2 with TRBJ2-5, with D tentatively TRBD2 (7 bases). V was shortened by 1 base and J by 4 bases, with 13 bases between the two germline ends. The CDR3 is made up of 15 amino acids. The germline gives CDR1 SGHTA, CDR2 FQGNSA. The CDR3, as DNA: TGTGCCAGCAGCTTAGTGGGGGGGGCGCGAGAGACCCAGTACTTC. As protein: CASSLVGGARETQYF.

The CDR3 spells CASSYSIKAGGSTDTQYF. CDR3 sequence (DNA): TGTGCCAGCAGTTACTCGATCAAGGCGGGAGGCAGCACAGATACGCAGTATTTT. The genes are TRBV6-2 or TRBV6-3 and TRBJ2-3, with 8 bases lining up with TRBD2. The CDR3 is 18 residues long. V trimming: 0 bases; J trimming: 0 bases; junction bases outside the gene matches: 8. CDR1 is MNHEY, CDR2 SVGEGT, per germline.

This rearrangement joins TRBV9 to TRBJ1-3; possibly TRBD1 for D (5 bases). Germline loops: CDR1 SGDLS, CDR2 YYNGEE. V was trimmed by 0 bases and J by 2 bases, leaving 6 bases between them. The CDR3 runs to 14 residues. This CDR3 reads CASSVARAGNTIYF. The CDR3 DNA sequence: TGTGCCAGCAGCGTAGCCAGGGCTGGAAACACCATATATTTT.

The gene calls are TRBV10-3 and TRBJ1-4, with D uncertain. In germline, CDR1 is ENHRY, CDR2 SYGVKD. This CDR3 is 16 amino acids long. V was pared by 10 bases and J by 0 bases, with 18 bases between. CDR3 DNA sequence: TGTGCCACCGCCAGAAATCCGTACGCAACTAATGAAAAACTGTTTTTT. Encoded protein: CATARNPYATNEKLFF.

The gene calls are TRBV27 and TRBJ2-7, with D unclear. Germline V lookup: CDR1 MNHEY, CDR2 SMNVEV (reference sequence). The CDR3 has 14 residues. V was cut by 0 bases and J by 6 bases, with 12 bases left in between. CDR3 sequence: CASSLSSSPLEQYF. CDR3 DNA sequence: TGTGCCAGCAGTTTATCTAGTTCCCCCCTCGAGCAGTACTTC.

This clone ranks as medium-sized. The V call is TRBV30, the J call TRBJ2-7; TRBD2 matches at 11 bases. The germline V gene encodes CDR1 GTSNPN and CDR2 SVGIG (reference sequence). Trimming took 2 bases from V and 2 from J; bases not matched to a gene: 5. This CDR3 is 15 amino acids long. CDR3 nucleotides: TGTGCCTGGAGTCTGACTAGCGGGGCTACCTACGAGCAGTACTTC. This translates into CAWSLTSGATYEQYF.

The chain has TRBV28 and TRBJ1-1, with D possibly matching TRBD1 (6 bases). The CDR3 runs 14 residues. Germline V gene sequence: CDR1 MDHEN, CDR2 SYDVKM. V was shortened by 3 bases and J by 5 bases, with 13 bases between the two germline ends. Written as DNA, the CDR3 is TGTGCCAGCAGTTTTACTGGACAGCCTACTGAAGCTTTCTTT. Translation: CASSFTGQPTEAFF.

The V and J genes are TRBV19 and TRBJ2-1, with 7 bases aligning to TRBD2. The CDR3 consists of 15 residues. Germline loops: CDR1 LNHDA, CDR2 SQIVND (reference sequence). Trimming removed 7 bases from V and 1 base from J; junction bases left unmatched: 7. The CDR3: CASNSAGESYNEQFF. The DNA of the CDR3 is TGTGCCAGTAACTCCGCGGGAGAGTCCTACAATGAGCAGTTCTTC.

This rearrangement joins TRBV9 to TRBJ2-2; a possible D gene is TRBD1 (6 bases). There are 15 residues in the CDR3. V was clipped by 0 bases and J by 3 bases, with 9 bases between them. Germline CDR1 reads SGDLS; CDR2 reads YYNGEE. DNA for the CDR3: TGTGCCAGCAGCGTAGGCAGGGGCGACACCGGGGAGCTGTTTTTT. It is translated as CASSVGRGDTGELFF. Based on the CDR3 plus reference TRBV9 and TRBJ2-2, the full variable domain is DSGVTQTPKHLITATGQRVTLRCSPRSGDLSVYWYQQSLDQGLQFLIQYYNGEERAKGNILERFSAQQFPDLHSELNLSSLELGDSALYFCASSVGRGDTGELFFGEGSRLTVL.

This clone was detected once. The CDR3 spells CASSSLGRSNQPQHF. CDR3 bases: TGTGCCAGCAGTTCGCTGGGCCGGAGCAATCAGCCCCAGCATTTT. The V and J genes are TRBV6-5 and TRBJ1-5; D remains unclear. This CDR3 has 15 amino acids. The V end was cut by 4 bases, the J end by 1 base, with 11 bases between. The germline CDR1 and CDR2 sequences are MNHEY and SVGAGI.

The rearrangement links TRBV9 to TRBJ2-1; 10 bases fit TRBD2. J gave up 3 bases and V 3 bases, and 9 bases lay outside the gene matches. Germline lookup yields CDR1 SGDLS and CDR2 YYNGEE. CDR3 size: 17 residues. CDR3 residues: CASSAFGASGSYNEQFF. Here the CDR3 DNA reads TGTGCCAGCAGCGCCTTCGGGGCTAGCGGGAGCTACAATGAGCAGTTCTTC.

This chain links TRBV6-5 with TRBJ2-2, with TRBD1 identical over 7 bases. The CDR3 is 15 amino acids. V lost 8 bases to trimming and J lost 4 bases; unmatched junction nucleotides: 10. The germline V gene encodes CDR1 MNHEY and CDR2 SVGAGI. DNA of the CDR3: TGTGCCAGCTGCCCCCACACAGGGGCCACCGGGGAGCTGTTTTTT. Residues: CASCPHTGATGELFF.

The chain couples TRBV12-3 or TRBV12-4 to TRBJ1-2; no clear D. Trimming cost V 3 bases and J 1 base, with 6 bases left between them. This CDR3 has 13 amino acids. The CDR3 here is CASSFAGNYGYTF. The CDR3 DNA reads TGTGCCAGCAGTTTTGCCGGTAACTATGGCTACACCTTC.

V and J are TRBV27 and TRBJ2-1; 12 positions match TRBD2. V dropped 5 bases and J dropped 10; count of bases not matched to a gene: 12. The V gene's germline CDR1 is MNHEY and CDR2 SMNVEV (reference sequence). This CDR3 has 16 residues. The CDR3 DNA follows: TGTGCCAGCAGTCAACCGGGACTAGCGGGCCCAATGGAGCAGTTCTTC. This codes for CASSQPGLAGPMEQFF.

The rearrangement uses TRBV6-1 and TRBJ2-7, with TRBD1 as a possible D gene (6 bases). The CDR3 is 15 residues long. The V and J ends lost 2 bases and 4 bases respectively, with 15 bases between them. CDR1 is MNHNS and CDR2 is SASEGT in the germline V gene. The CDR3 here is CASSETAAGVYEQYF. The CDR3 DNA follows: TGTGCCAGCAGTGAAACGGCGGCAGGGGTGTACGAGCAGTACTTC.

This chain uses TRBV4-1 with TRBJ2-3; TRBD2 matches at 11 bases. The junction had 20 bases not matched to a gene; V was cut back by 7 bases and J by 2 bases. Germline CDR1 MGHRA, CDR2 YSYEKL. The CDR3 consists of 20 residues. Here the CDR3 DNA reads TGCGCCAGCACCACCACAGGGGGACTACTAGCGGGAGACCTCACAGATACGCAGTATTTT. Translated, it gives CASTTTGGLLAGDLTDTQYF.

The chain joins TRBV5-1 to TRBJ1-2, with TRBD1 as a possible D gene (6 bases). Germline values: CDR1 SGHRS, CDR2 YFSETQ. Trimming pared 4 bases from V and 8 bases from J, leaving 12 bases between. The CDR3 has 12 residues. The CDR3 DNA is TGCGCCAGCAGCGGAAACAGGGACGGCTACACCTTC. Translated, it gives CASSGNRDGYTF.

The genes are TRBV29-1 and TRBJ2-7; no clear D gene. Trimming shortened V by 4 bases and J by 1 base, and 5 bases separated the two germline ends. Germline CDR1 reads SQVTM; CDR2 reads ANQGSEA. This CDR3 spans 11 amino acids. CDR3 nucleotide sequence: TGCAGCGTTGCCAGATCCTACGAGCAGTACTTC. Translation: CSVARSYEQYF.

V and J are TRBV29-1 and TRBJ2-7; D is perhaps TRBD2 (6 bases). Germline CDR1 is SQVTM and CDR2 is ANQGSEA. Trimming left V 4 bases short and J 4 bases short, with 14 bases between. The CDR3 loop spans 13 amino acids. CDR3 residues: CSVVSPGGYEQYF. The DNA of the CDR3 is TGCAGCGTTGTCTCCCCCGGAGGGTACGAGCAGTACTTC.

This chain connects TRBV11-2 to TRBJ2-1, with 9 nucleotides matching TRBD2. V shed 0 bases, J shed 3 bases, and the junction held 6 bases outside the gene matches. This CDR3 spans 17 amino acids. Germline V gene data show CDR1 as SGHAT and CDR2 as FQNNGV. The CDR3 bases are TGTGCCAGCAGCTTAGACCTAGCGGGATTGTACTACAATGAGCAGTTCTTC. Translated: CASSLDLAGLYYNEQFF.

The chain joins TRBV6-1 to TRBJ2-5, with D possibly TRBD1 on 5 matching bases. The CDR3 runs 15 residues. V lost 2 bases and J 2 bases, leaving 12 bases between the germline ends. Germline-derived CDR1 and CDR2 are MNHNS and SASEGT. CDR3 in amino acids: CASSEFLGAQETQYF. The CDR3 DNA sequence: TGTGCCAGCAGTGAATTTTTAGGGGCGCAAGAGACCCAGTACTTC.

The chain couples TRBV19 to TRBJ2-3, with no clear D. The V end was cut by 11 bases, the J end by 10 bases, with 16 bases between. The CDR3 length is 11 residues. Germline CDR1 is LNHDA and CDR2 is SQIVND (reference sequence). CDR3 in DNA: TGTGCCTGCTCGACAACTTGGGCGCAGTATTTT. It translates to CACSTTWAQYF.